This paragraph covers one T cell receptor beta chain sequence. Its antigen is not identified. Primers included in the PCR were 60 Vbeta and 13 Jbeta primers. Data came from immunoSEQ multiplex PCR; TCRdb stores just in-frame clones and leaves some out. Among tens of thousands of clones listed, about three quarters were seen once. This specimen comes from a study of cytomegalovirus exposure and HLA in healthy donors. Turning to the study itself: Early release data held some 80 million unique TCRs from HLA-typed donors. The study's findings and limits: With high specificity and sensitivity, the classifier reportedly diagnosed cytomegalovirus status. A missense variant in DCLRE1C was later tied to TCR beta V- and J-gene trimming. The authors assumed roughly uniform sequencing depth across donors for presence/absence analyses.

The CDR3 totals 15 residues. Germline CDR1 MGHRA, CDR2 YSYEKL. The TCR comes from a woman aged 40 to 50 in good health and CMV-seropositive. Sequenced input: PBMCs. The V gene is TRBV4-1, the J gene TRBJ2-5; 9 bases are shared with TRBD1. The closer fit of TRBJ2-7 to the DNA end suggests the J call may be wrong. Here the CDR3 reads CASSQVGTGLHEQYF. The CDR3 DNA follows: TGCGCCAGCAGCCAGGTTGGGACAGGGTTGCACGAGCAGTACTTC.